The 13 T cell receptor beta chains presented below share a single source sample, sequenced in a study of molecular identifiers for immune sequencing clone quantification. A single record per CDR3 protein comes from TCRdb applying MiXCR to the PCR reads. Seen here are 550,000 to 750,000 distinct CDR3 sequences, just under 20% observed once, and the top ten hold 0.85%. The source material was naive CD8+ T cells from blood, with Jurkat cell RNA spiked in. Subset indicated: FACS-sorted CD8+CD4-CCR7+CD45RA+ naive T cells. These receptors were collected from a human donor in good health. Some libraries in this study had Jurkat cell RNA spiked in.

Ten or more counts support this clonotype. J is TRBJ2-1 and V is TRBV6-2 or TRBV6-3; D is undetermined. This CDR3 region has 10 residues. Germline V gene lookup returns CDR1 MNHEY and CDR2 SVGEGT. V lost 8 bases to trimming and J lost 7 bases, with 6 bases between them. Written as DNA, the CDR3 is TGTGCCAGCGCGAGGAATGAGCAGTTCTTC. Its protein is CASARNEQFF.

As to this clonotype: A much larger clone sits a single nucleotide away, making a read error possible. CDR3 bases: TGCGCCAGCAGCCACCAAACCACAAGGGGAGACGAGCAGTACTTC. This gives the protein CASSHQTTRGDEQYF. The V gene is TRBV4-1, the J gene TRBJ2-7; either TRBD1 or TRBD2 may supply D (5 bases each). V lost 3 bases, J lost 5 bases, and 17 bases lay in between. The CDR3 is made up of 15 amino acids. Germline CDR1 is MGHRA and CDR2 is YSYEKL.

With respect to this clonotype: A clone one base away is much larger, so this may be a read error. The CDR3 DNA reads as TGCGCCAGCGGCCAAGAAAGACAGGGGGCCTACGAGCAGTACTTC. Amino acids: CASGQERQGAYEQYF. The J gene is TRBJ2-7, the V gene TRBV4-1; 9 positions match TRBD1. This CDR3 has 15 residues. Germline V gene sequence: CDR1 MGHRA, CDR2 YSYEKL.

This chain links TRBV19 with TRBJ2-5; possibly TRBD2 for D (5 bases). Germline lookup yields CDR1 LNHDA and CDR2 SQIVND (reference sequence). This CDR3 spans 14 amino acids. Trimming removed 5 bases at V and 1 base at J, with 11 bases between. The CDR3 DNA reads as TGTGCCAGTAGTCCACGGGGTACCCAAGAGACCCAGTACTTC. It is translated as CASSPRGTQETQYF.

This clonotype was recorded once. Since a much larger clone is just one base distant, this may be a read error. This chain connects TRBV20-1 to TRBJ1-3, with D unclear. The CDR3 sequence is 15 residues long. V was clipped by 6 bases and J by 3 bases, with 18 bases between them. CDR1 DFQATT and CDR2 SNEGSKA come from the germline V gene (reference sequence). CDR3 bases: TGCAGTGCCTATCCGCGGACCGCTCTTGGAAACACCATATATTTT. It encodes CSAYPRTALGNTIYF.

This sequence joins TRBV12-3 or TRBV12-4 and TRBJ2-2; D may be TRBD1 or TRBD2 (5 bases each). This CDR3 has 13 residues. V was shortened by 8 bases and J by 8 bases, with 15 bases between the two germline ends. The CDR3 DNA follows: TGTGCCAGCCGCATTGGGGGTATTGGGGAGCTGTTTTTT. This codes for CASRIGGIGELFF.

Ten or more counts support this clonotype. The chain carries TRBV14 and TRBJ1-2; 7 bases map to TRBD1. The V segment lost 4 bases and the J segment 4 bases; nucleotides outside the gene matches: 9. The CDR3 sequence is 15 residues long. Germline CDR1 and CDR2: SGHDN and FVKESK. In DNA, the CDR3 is TGTGCCAGCAGCCCACAGGGACAGTGGCTCTATGGCTACACCTTC. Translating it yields CASSPQGQWLYGYTF.

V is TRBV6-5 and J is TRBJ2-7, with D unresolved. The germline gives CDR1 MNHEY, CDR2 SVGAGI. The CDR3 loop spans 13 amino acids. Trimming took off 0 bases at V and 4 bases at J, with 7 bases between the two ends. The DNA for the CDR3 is TGTGCCAGCAGTTACTCCAATTTTTACGAGCAGTACTTC. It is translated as CASSYSNFYEQYF.

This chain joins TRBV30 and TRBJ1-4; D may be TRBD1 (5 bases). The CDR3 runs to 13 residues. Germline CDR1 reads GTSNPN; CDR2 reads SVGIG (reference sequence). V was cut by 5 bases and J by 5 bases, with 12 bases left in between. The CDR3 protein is CAWARDGNEKLFF. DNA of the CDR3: TGTGCCTGGGCCCGGGACGGAAATGAAAAACTGTTTTTT.

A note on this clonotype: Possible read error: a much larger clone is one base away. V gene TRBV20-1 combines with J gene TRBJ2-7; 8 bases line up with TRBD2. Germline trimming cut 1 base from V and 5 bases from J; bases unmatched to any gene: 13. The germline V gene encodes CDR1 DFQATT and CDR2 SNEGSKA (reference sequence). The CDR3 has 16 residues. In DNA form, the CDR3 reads TGCAGTGCTAGAGGGTGGAGCGGGGGTTCCGTCAACGAGCAGTACTTC. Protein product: CSARGWSGGSVNEQYF.

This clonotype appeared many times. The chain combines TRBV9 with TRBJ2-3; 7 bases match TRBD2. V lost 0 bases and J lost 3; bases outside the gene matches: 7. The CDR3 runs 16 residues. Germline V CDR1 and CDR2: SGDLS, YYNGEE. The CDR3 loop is CASSVDVAGATDTQYF. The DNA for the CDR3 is TGTGCCAGCAGCGTAGACGTCGCGGGAGCGACAGATACGCAGTATTTT.

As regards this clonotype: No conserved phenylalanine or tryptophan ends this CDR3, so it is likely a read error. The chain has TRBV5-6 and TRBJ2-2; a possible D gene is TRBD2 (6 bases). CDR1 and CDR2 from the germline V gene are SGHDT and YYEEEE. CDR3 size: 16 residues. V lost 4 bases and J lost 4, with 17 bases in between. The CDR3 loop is CASSREYQESTGELFL. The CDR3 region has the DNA TGTGCCAGCAGCCGGGAGTACCAAGAGAGCACCGGGGAGCTGTTTCTT.

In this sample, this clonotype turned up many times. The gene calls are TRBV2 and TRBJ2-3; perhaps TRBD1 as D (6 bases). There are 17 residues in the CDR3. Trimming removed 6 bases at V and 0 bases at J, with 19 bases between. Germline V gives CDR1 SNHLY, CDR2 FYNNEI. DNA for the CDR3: TGTGCCAGCAGACGCGCCAGGGGACCTACAAGCACAGATACGCAGTATTTT. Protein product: CASRRARGPTSTDTQYF.